The 30 T cell receptor beta chains presented below share a single source sample, sequenced in a study of tumor-infiltrating lymphocytes in primary liver carcinoma (dated by TCRdb to about 2017). The sample was run on an Illumina HiSeq 2500. Starting from around 500 ng total RNA, TCRbeta-specific cDNA was produced by reverse transcription with a constant-region primer and ProtoScript II reverse transcriptase. The TCRbeta libraries were prepared through three rounds of nested multiplex PCR following a slightly modified ARM-PCR procedure. The first two PCR rounds used multiplex TRBV1-TRBV30 forward primers with a Cbeta reverse primer, each for 10 cycles. TCRdb cleaned the public reads at Q25 with fastp, built clones with MiXCR and kept in-frame beta chains. Entries are consolidated by CDR3 protein sequence, retaining the most common genes and DNA. The sample yields over 95,000 distinct CDR3 sequences; more than 65% were counted once. The biggest ten clones account for more than 8% of the sample.

Total RNA and DNA were co-extracted without cell sorting from about 19-30 mg of bulk tissue using the AllPrep DNA/RNA mini kit. The sample consisted of liver tumor tissue from sampling region 5. What the cell subset or site label conveys for this sample: tumor region T5, tumor centre. The receptors here all came from a woman aged 60-75 years with primary liver carcinoma and hepatitis B virus infection.

This chain joins TRBV29-1 and TRBJ2-7; 10 nucleotides match TRBD1. The CDR3 runs to 13 residues. The germline gives CDR1 SQVTM, CDR2 ANQGSEA. Trimming removed 5 bases from V and 7 bases from J; junction bases left unmatched: 8. CDR3 sequence (DNA): TGCAGCGTTCGGACAGGGGGTACGAGAGAGCAGTACTTC. It yields the protein CSVRTGGTREQYF.

This clonotype showed up just a few times. Since a much larger clone is just one base distant, this may be a read error. The rearrangement uses TRBV7-9 and TRBJ1-2, with 9 bases identical to TRBD1. CDR3 length equals 14 residues. Germline CDR1 reads SEHNR; CDR2 reads FQNEAQ (reference sequence). Here the CDR3 DNA reads TGTGCCAGCGGCTTGGCCCAGGGACAGGGCGGCTACACCTTC. Translation gives CASGLAQGQGGYTF.

Turning to this clonotype: This may be a read error, as it is one base from a much larger clone. This CDR3 fails to terminate in the conserved phenylalanine or tryptophan, so it likely reflects a read error. The chain joins TRBV5-6 to TRBJ1-2, with TRBD1 matching 11 bases. The CDR3 loop spans 14 amino acids. Germline values: CDR1 SGHDT, CDR2 YYEEEE. V shed 5 bases, J shed 2 bases, and the junction held 2 bases outside the gene matches. In DNA form, the CDR3 reads TGTGCCAGCAGGCGGGACAGGGGGAACTATGGCTACACCTTA. Translating gives CASRRDRGNYGYTL.

Comment on this clonotype: The junction departs from germline at one end; a sequencing error may be responsible. The DNA of the CDR3 is TGTGCCAGCAGCCCTGGGACTCCGGGATACAATGAGCAGCTCTTC. The encoded protein is CASSPGTPGYNEQLF. The chain couples TRBV11-3 to TRBJ2-1; tentatively, D is TRBD2 (6 bases). The CDR3 is made up of 15 amino acids. Per the germline V gene, CDR1 is SGHNT and CDR2 is YENEEA.

The chain couples TRBV29-1 to TRBJ2-3; the D gene could be TRBD1 or TRBD2 (5 bases each). Germline CDR1 reads SQVTM; CDR2 reads ANQGSEA. This CDR3 contains 12 residues. The CDR3 loop is CNLNAGGDTQYF. As DNA, the CDR3 is TGCAACCTAAACGCTGGGGGAGATACGCAGTATTTT.

V gene TRBV7-8 combines with J gene TRBJ2-5, with TRBD2 identical over 8 bases. Germline-derived CDR1 and CDR2 are SGHVS and FQNEAQ. The CDR3 runs to 15 residues. Trimming took 7 bases from V and 9 from J; bases not matched to a gene: 16. CDR3 in DNA: TGTGCCAGCACCCCTCGGGAGGGACCGACTTCGGCCCAGTACTTC. This encodes CASTPREGPTSAQYF.

As to this clonotype: A read error is likely, as this CDR3 ends without the conserved phenylalanine or tryptophan. V is TRBV5-1 and J is TRBJ2-3, with TRBD2 matching over 7 bases. This CDR3 is built from 16 residues. The V and J ends lost 0 bases and 1 base, in that order; junction bases with no gene match: 5. Germline CDR1 SGHRS, CDR2 YFSETQ. The CDR3 coding sequence is TGCGCCAGCAGCTTGGGCGGGGGAGGCGGCACAGATACGCAGTATTCT. Translation: CASSLGGGGGTDTQYS.

This clonotype has at least ten counts. V and J are TRBV5-6 and TRBJ2-1; 13 nucleotides align to TRBD2. V trimming: 4 bases; J trimming: 4 bases; junction bases outside the gene matches: 8. The CDR3 consists of 17 residues. The germline V gene encodes CDR1 SGHDT and CDR2 YYEEEE. The CDR3 nucleotides read TGTGCCAGCAGCCCCTTTAAGGGACTAGCGGGATACAATGAGCAGTTCTTC. As protein: CASSPFKGLAGYNEQFF.

This chain connects TRBV7-3 to TRBJ1-1; D is perhaps TRBD1 (5 bases). CDR3 length equals 13 residues. The V gene lost 5 bases and the J gene lost 3 bases, with 10 bases spanning the gap. Looked up from germline, CDR1 is SGHTA and CDR2 is FQGTGA. CDR3 coding DNA: TGTGCCAGCAGCCGACAGCCGGACACTGAAGCTTTCTTT. This encodes CASSRQPDTEAFF.

The chain employs TRBV5-5 and TRBJ1-4; D is undetermined. V lost 4 bases and J lost 11, with 15 bases in between. Germline V gives CDR1 SGHKS, CDR2 YYEKEE (reference sequence). The CDR3 length is 13 residues. CDR3 sequence: CASSVTTSEKLFF. CDR3 bases: TGTGCCAGCAGCGTGACGACATCTGAGAAACTGTTTTTT.

Points on this clonotype: Given a much more abundant clone one base away, this may be a read error. The chain uses TRBV28 and TRBJ1-5; D is unresolved. Germline V gene lookup returns CDR1 MDHEN and CDR2 SYDVKM. V lost 1 base and J lost 4, with 14 bases in between. CDR3 size: 16 residues. This CDR3 reads CASSLLVALGNQPQHF. The CDR3 coding sequence is TGTGCCAGCAGTTTATTGGTTGCCCTGGGGAATCAGCCCCAGCATTTT.

The CDR3 region is CASSLRGQGGKLFF. DNA for the CDR3: TGTGCCAGCAGCTTAAGGGGACAGGGAGGGAAACTGTTTTTT. The V gene is TRBV11-2, the J gene TRBJ1-4; 9 bases line up with TRBD1. The germline V gene encodes CDR1 SGHAT and CDR2 FQNNGV. This CDR3 contains 14 residues. J gave up 11 bases and V 2 bases, and 6 bases lay outside the gene matches.

The CDR3 DNA reads TGTGCCAGCAGCTTAGGTAGGGAAACAGGGCGCGATTCACCCCTCCACTTT. It encodes CASSLGRETGRDSPLHF. The chain is built from TRBV11-2 and TRBJ1-6; a possible D gene is TRBD1 (6 bases). Per the germline V gene, CDR1 is SGHAT and CDR2 is FQNNGV. V was shortened by 1 base and J by 8 bases, with 18 bases between the two germline ends. The CDR3 consists of 17 residues.

About this clonotype itself: At one end, the junction sequence differs from germline, possibly due to a read error. V usage is TRBV29-1 and J usage is TRBJ2-3, with TRBD2 matching 8 bases. CDR1 SQVTM and CDR2 ANQGSEA come from the germline V gene. CDR3 size: 15 residues. CDR3 in amino acids: CSVPGLAVGTNTQYF. DNA of the CDR3: TGCAGCGTCCCTGGACTAGCTGTAGGCACAAATACGCAGTACTTT.

Regarding this clonotype: Sequence at one end of the junction differs from germline and may be a read error. The rearrangement joins TRBV6-1 to TRBJ2-7, with no clear D. The CDR3 spans 13 residues. CDR1 is MNHNS, CDR2 SASEGT, per germline. In DNA form, the CDR3 reads TGTGCCATCTCCGCGACAAACGCCTATGAGCAGTACTTC. It specifies CAISATNAYEQYF.

Comment on this clonotype: A read error may account for a junction end that differs from germline. The CDR3 here is CASSYEEGMDMQYF. CDR3 nucleotides: TGTGCCAGCAGCTATGAAGAGGGGATGGATATGCAGTATTTT. This chain connects TRBV7-8 to TRBJ2-3, with D perhaps TRBD1 or TRBD2 (5 bases each). This CDR3 is 14 amino acids long. CDR1 SGHVS and CDR2 FQNEAQ come from the germline V gene.

Remarks on this clonotype: A junction end diverges from the germline sequence, so it may reflect a read error. The chain uses TRBV10-2 and TRBJ2-3; the match to TRBD2 covers 11 bases. The CDR3 spans 16 residues. Germline V gene sequence: CDR1 WSHSY, CDR2 SAAADI. CDR3: CASGRLAGTSADTQYF. The CDR3 DNA is TGCGCCAGCGGTCGACTAGCGGGAACTAGCGCAGATACACAGTATTTT.

As to this clonotype: At one end the junction does not follow the germline gene, possibly because of a read error. V usage is TRBV11-2 and J usage is TRBJ2-3; 13 nucleotides agree with TRBD2. From germline, CDR1 is SGHAT and CDR2 FQNNGV. CDR3 size: 15 residues. This CDR3 is CASDSGLAGPDTQYF. In DNA, the CDR3 is TGTGCCAGCGACTCGGGACTAGCGGGACCAGATACGCAATATTTT.

As to this clonotype: Mismatch with germline at one junction end may stem from a read error. V and J are TRBV11-3 and TRBJ2-7, with 10 nucleotides matching TRBD2. The CDR3 length is 15 residues. Germline V gives CDR1 SGHNT, CDR2 YENEEA. CDR3 coding DNA: TGTGCCAGCAGCTTAGGGACTAGCGGTCGTTGGGAGCCGTACTTC. This translates into CASSLGTSGRWEPYF.

Comment on this clonotype: Sequence at one end of the junction differs from germline and may be a read error. The chain combines TRBV29-1 with TRBJ2-1; TRBD2 matches at 7 bases. The CDR3 consists of 14 residues. The germline gives CDR1 SQVTM, CDR2 ANQGSEA. Written as DNA, the CDR3 is TGCAACGTTGAACCCGGTGCCGGGAGGAACGAGCAGTTCTTC. This sequence encodes CNVEPGAGRNEQFF.

To note about this clonotype: Compared with germline, one end of the junction differs, possibly owing to a read error. This chain links TRBV7-9 with TRBJ1-4, with 7 nucleotides matching TRBD1. The CDR3 extends over 15 amino acids. Germline CDR1 SEHNR, CDR2 FQNEAQ (reference sequence). CDR3 bases: TGTGCCAGCAGCCCCCAGGCAGGGGGAAATGGAAAACTGTTTTTT. Translating it yields CASSPQAGGNGKLFF.

A word on this clonotype: Because it lacks the conserved phenylalanine or tryptophan at the end, this CDR3 is likely a read error. The chain couples TRBV11-2 to TRBJ2-1; D not certain. This CDR3 is 13 amino acids long. CDR1 SGHAT and CDR2 FQNNGV come from the germline V gene. This CDR3 is CASSLGHYNEQFS. CDR3 sequence (DNA): TGTGCCAGTAGCTTAGGGCACTACAATGAGCAGTTCTCC.

On this clonotype itself: A read error is possible here, since a much larger clone lies one base away. The chain uses TRBV12-3 or TRBV12-4 and TRBJ2-1; 7 bases align to TRBD1. The CDR3 runs 12 residues. This chain's CDR3 is CVDRDSNNEQFF. In DNA form, the CDR3 reads TGTGTCGACAGGGATTCAAACAATGAGCAGTTCTTC.

Regarding this clonotype: An end of the junction differs from the germline gene, which may be a read error. The CDR3 coding sequence is TGTACCAGCGGGGGGTCGAACACCGGGGAGCTGTTTTTT. This encodes CTSGGSNTGELFF. The rearrangement joins TRBV6-6 to TRBJ2-2; 9 bases agree with TRBD2. Per germline, CDR1 MNHNY and CDR2 SVGAGI (reference sequence). The CDR3 sequence is 13 residues long.

Turning to this clonotype: A junction boundary mismatches the germline segment, possibly from a read error. The chain uses TRBV11-2 and TRBJ2-2; D unresolved. The CDR3 has 14 amino acids. Germline loops: CDR1 SGHAT, CDR2 FQNNGV. The CDR3 here is CTSSPYRRVGELFF. CDR3 sequence (DNA): TGTACCAGCAGCCCTTATAGACGGGTCGGAGAGCTGTTTTTT.

The chain joins TRBV6-1 to TRBJ2-7; possibly TRBD1 for D (5 bases). This CDR3 contains 16 residues. V gave up 5 bases and J gave up 5 bases, with 22 bases separating them. The germline V gene encodes CDR1 MNHNS and CDR2 SASEGT. CDR3 nucleotides: TGTGCCAGCAGTTTGGATTACAGGAGACACTTCCACGAGCAGTACTTC. This sequence encodes CASSLDYRRHFHEQYF.

Comment on this clonotype: One junction end does not reproduce the germline sequence, and a read error may be involved. The gene calls are TRBV7-9 and TRBJ2-2; no clear D gene. CDR1 and CDR2 from the germline V gene are SEHNR and FQNEAQ (reference sequence). The CDR3 spans 14 residues. CDR3 loop: CASGLGGTTGELFF. CDR3 DNA sequence: TGTGCCAGCGGCTTAGGCGGAACCACCGGGGAGCTGTTTTTT. The whole variable domain, filled in from reference TRBV7-9 and TRBJ2-2, reads DTGVSQNPRHKITKRGQNVTFRCDPISEHNRLYWYRQTLGQGPEFLTYFQNEAQLEKSRLLSDRFSAERPKGSFSTLEIQRTEQGDSAMYLCASGLGGTTGELFFGEGSRLTVL.

This clonotype has a count of ten or more. The rearrangement joins TRBV6-1 to TRBJ2-3; D assignment may be TRBD1 or TRBD2 (5 bases each). Trimming pared 5 bases from V and 1 base from J, leaving 10 bases between. CDR3 length: 14 residues. Germline assignment: CDR1 MNHNS and CDR2 SASEGT. For the CDR3, the DNA is TGTGCCAGCAGTAAGCAGGGAGGCACAGATACGCAGTATTTT. Translation: CASSKQGGTDTQYF.

The gene calls are TRBV12-3 or TRBV12-4 and TRBJ1-3, with D possibly matching TRBD1 (5 bases). V was trimmed by 10 bases and J by 8 bases, leaving 27 bases between them. The CDR3 loop spans 16 amino acids. CDR3: CANTWGLREGEDTIYF. For the CDR3, the DNA is TGTGCCAACACCTGGGGCCTTCGGGAAGGGGAGGACACCATATATTTT.

This clonotype appeared a single time. The rearrangement uses TRBV6-6 and TRBJ2-1; 10 nucleotides align to TRBD2. J was trimmed by 4 bases and V by 2 bases; bases with no gene match: 8. Germline loops: CDR1 MNHNY, CDR2 SVGAGI (reference sequence). The CDR3 extends over 17 amino acids. In DNA, the CDR3 is TGTGCCAGCAGTTACCTGGGGCTAGCGGGAGTATACAATGAGCAGTTCTTC. Encoded protein: CASSYLGLAGVYNEQFF.